Presented here are 25 T cell receptor beta chains from one specimen sequenced in a study of control samples from healthy donors and cancer patients. Profiling relied on immunoSEQ multiplex PCR, and the TCRdb table lists in-frame clones only, not all of them. In the table there are approximately 65,000 clones, over 85% of which are singletons. Sequencing input: PBMCs. Receptor source: a man aged 55 to 70 with lung cancer.

The rearrangement uses TRBV5-4 and TRBJ2-1; D is undetermined. The CDR3 length is 15 residues. V was trimmed by 4 bases and J by 2 bases, leaving 13 bases between them. Germline CDR1 reads SGHNT; CDR2 reads YYREEE (reference sequence). The CDR3: CASSRYSKTYNEQFF. The CDR3 DNA reads as TGTGCCAGCAGCCGCTATAGTAAGACCTACAATGAGCAGTTCTTC.

The chain links TRBV27 to TRBJ2-1; tentative D call: TRBD2 (5 bases). CDR3 length: 14 amino acids. Germline values: CDR1 MNHEY, CDR2 SMNVEV (reference sequence). Trimming shortened V by 7 bases and J by 7 bases, and 17 bases separated the two germline ends. The DNA of the CDR3 is TGTGCCAGCACCCCGGCAATTCGCGGGAATGAGCAGTTCTTC. It yields the protein CASTPAIRGNEQFF.

This clone was picked up one time. The chain recombines TRBV9 with TRBJ2-3; 7 positions match TRBD2. The V segment lost 2 bases and the J segment 2 bases; nucleotides outside the gene matches: 5. The germline CDR1 and CDR2 sequences are SGDLS and YYNGEE. There are 15 residues in the CDR3. This CDR3 reads CASSVRGGTTDTQYF. The CDR3 coding sequence is TGTGCCAGCAGCGTTCGCGGGGGAACCACAGATACGCAGTATTTT.

The chain combines TRBV10-1 with TRBJ1-1; D is perhaps TRBD1 (5 bases). Germline CDR1 is WNHNN and CDR2 is SYGVQD (reference sequence). Trimming stripped 6 bases from V and 4 bases from J, with 12 bases between. This CDR3 has 13 amino acids. CDR3 amino acids: CASRLGRGTEAFF. In DNA form, the CDR3 reads TGCGCCAGCAGACTAGGGAGGGGCACTGAAGCTTTCTTT.

This chain joins TRBV2 and TRBJ1-5; possible D gene TRBD1, 5 bases. This CDR3 contains 14 residues. V was trimmed by 5 bases and J by 4 bases, leaving 12 bases between them. Germline V CDR1 and CDR2: SNHLY, FYNNEI. CDR3 region: CASSPLQGNQPQHF. The CDR3 nucleotides are TGTGCCAGCAGTCCTTTGCAGGGTAATCAGCCCCAGCATTTT.

The chain combines TRBV7-6 with TRBJ2-4; D unclear. The CDR3 covers 15 residues. V was shortened by 5 bases and J by 2 bases, with 13 bases between the two germline ends. Per germline, CDR1 SGHVS and CDR2 FNYEAQ. The CDR3 here is CASSPWTATKNIQYF. DNA for the CDR3: TGTGCCAGCAGCCCTTGGACGGCTACCAAAAACATTCAGTACTTC.

The chain recombines TRBV7-2 with TRBJ1-5; 12 positions agree with TRBD1. The trim removed 5 bases at V and 7 bases at J, leaving 9 bases unmatched. This CDR3 spans 16 amino acids. The germline V gene has CDR1 SGHTA and CDR2 FQGNSA. The DNA for the CDR3 is TGTGCCAGCAGCCTCGGGACAGGGGGCACAGGACAGCCCCAGCATTTT. Amino acids: CASSLGTGGTGQPQHF.

This clone was detected only once. The chain has TRBV6-4 and TRBJ2-3; the D gene could be TRBD1 or TRBD2 (6 bases each). Germline loops: CDR1 MRHNA, CDR2 SNTAGT. The CDR3 length is 14 residues. Trimming removed 8 bases at V and 1 base at J, with 13 bases between. CDR3 sequence: CASSRGEGTDTQYF. As DNA, the CDR3 is TGTGCCAGCTCTAGGGGGGAAGGCACAGATACGCAGTATTTT.

The V gene is TRBV6-1, the J gene TRBJ2-7, with no clear D. The CDR3 totals 12 residues. The V end lost 2 bases, the J end lost 5 bases, and 7 bases lay between the germline ends. Germline lookup yields CDR1 MNHNS and CDR2 SASEGT. CDR3 loop: CASSESEDEQYF. The CDR3 nucleotides are TGTGCCAGCAGTGAAAGCGAGGACGAGCAGTACTTC.

This clone was seen once. V and J are TRBV3-1 (or the pseudogene TRBV3-2) and TRBJ1-5; 7 bases fit TRBD1. From germline, CDR1 is LGHDT and CDR2 YNNKEL (reference sequence). The V and J ends lost 1 base and 3 bases, in that order; junction bases with no gene match: 3. This CDR3 spans 15 amino acids. CDR3 protein: CASSQGTGINQPQHF. The CDR3 nucleotides read TGTGCCAGCAGCCAAGGGACAGGCATCAATCAGCCCCAGCATTTT.

This chain uses TRBV3-1 (or the pseudogene TRBV3-2) with TRBJ1-2; D is possibly TRBD1 (5 bases). Germline V lookup: CDR1 LGHDT, CDR2 YNNKEL (reference sequence). The CDR3 is made up of 12 amino acids. Trimming cost V 3 bases and J 5 bases, with 7 bases left between them. The CDR3 bases are TGTGCCAGCAGCCAGGGGGGTTATGGCTACACCTTC. Protein sequence: CASSQGGYGYTF.

CDR3 DNA: TGCGCCAGCGGATTAACAGGGTCCTACGAGCAGTACTTC. Amino acid sequence: CASGLTGSYEQYF. V usage is TRBV5-1 and J usage is TRBJ2-7, with D perhaps TRBD1 (6 bases). Trimming stripped 7 bases from V and 1 base from J, with 12 bases between. The germline V gene encodes CDR1 SGHRS and CDR2 YFSETQ. CDR3 length: 13 residues.

The V gene is TRBV7-3, the J gene TRBJ1-6; 7 bases fit TRBD1. The CDR3 consists of 14 residues. V was pared by 3 bases and J by 7 bases, with 3 bases of the junction left unmatched. The germline V gene has CDR1 SGHTA and CDR2 FQGTGA. DNA for the CDR3: TGTGCCAGCAGCTTGGAGGGGGCGAATTCACCCCTCCACTTT. Translation: CASSLEGANSPLHF. The full variable domain, its missing parts supplied by reference TRBV7-3 and TRBJ1-6, is GAGVSQTPSNKVTEKGKYVELRCDPISGHTALYWYRQSLGQGPEFLIYFQGTGAADDSGLPNDRFFAVRPEGSVSTLKIQRTERGDSAVYLCASSLEGANSPLHFGNGTRLTVT.

The rearrangement uses TRBV9 and TRBJ1-2; D is ambiguous. This CDR3 comprises 10 residues. Trimming took 5 bases from V and 4 from J, leaving 3 bases between them. Germline CDR1 is SGDLS and CDR2 is YYNGEE. CDR3: CASSGYGYTF. For the CDR3, the DNA is TGTGCCAGCAGTGGCTATGGCTACACCTTC. Based on the CDR3 plus reference TRBV9 and TRBJ1-2, the full variable domain is DSGVTQTPKHLITATGQRVTLRCSPRSGDLSVYWYQQSLDQGLQFLIQYYNGEERAKGNILERFSAQQFPDLHSELNLSSLELGDSALYFCASSGYGYTFGSGTRLTVV.

CDR3 bases: TGTGCCAGCAGCTTAACAATAGGACAGGACACTGAAGCTTTCTTT. It is translated as CASSLTIGQDTEAFF. The chain has TRBV7-3 and TRBJ1-1; 7 bases are shared with TRBD1. Germline values: CDR1 SGHTA, CDR2 FQGTGA. The CDR3 runs to 15 residues. Trimming cost V 0 bases and J 3 bases; bases outside gene matches: 4.

Here the CDR3 DNA reads TGCGCCAGCAGCACGAAACCTAGCGGGGGTTCCTCCTACGAGCAGTACTTC. Its translation is CASSTKPSGGSSYEQYF. The rearrangement joins TRBV5-1 to TRBJ2-7, with 10 positions matching TRBD2. The germline V gene has CDR1 SGHRS and CDR2 YFSETQ. The length of the CDR3 is 17 residues. The trim removed 4 bases at V and 0 bases at J, leaving 10 bases unmatched.

This chain uses TRBV6-4 with TRBJ1-1; a possible D gene is TRBD1 (5 bases). V lost 2 bases and J 5 bases, leaving 9 bases between the germline ends. Germline V gene data show CDR1 as MRHNA and CDR2 as SNTAGT. The CDR3 totals 13 residues. This chain's CDR3 is CASSDTPGTEAFF. CDR3 nucleotide sequence: TGTGCCAGCAGTGACACCCCAGGGACTGAAGCTTTCTTT.

The genes are TRBV15 and TRBJ1-2; D might be TRBD1 (6 bases). In germline, CDR1 is LNHNV, CDR2 YYDKDF (reference sequence). V was shortened by 5 bases and J by 3 bases, with 13 bases between the two germline ends. The CDR3 is 14 amino acids. Here the CDR3 DNA reads TGTGCCACCAGCTCTGGAGGGGGAGACTATGGCTACACCTTC. Translation: CATSSGGGDYGYTF.

This clone was seen only once. The chain joins TRBV7-9 to TRBJ2-1; TRBD1 is a possible D gene (5 bases). The CDR3 extends over 16 amino acids. Germline V gene lookup returns CDR1 SEHNR and CDR2 FQNEAQ (reference sequence). V shed 4 bases and J shed 3 bases, with 16 bases lying between them. CDR3 sequence reads: CASSSGSSRIYNEQFF. The CDR3 DNA follows: TGTGCCAGCAGCTCAGGGTCCAGCAGGATCTACAATGAGCAGTTCTTC.

V usage is TRBV24-1 and J usage is TRBJ2-3, with 7 bases matching TRBD1. With 0 bases clipped from V and 7 bases from J, the junction kept 3 bases outside the gene matches. This CDR3 is 14 amino acids long. Germline CDR1 reads KGHDR; CDR2 reads SFDVKD. As DNA, the CDR3 is TGTGCCACCAGTGATTTGACTAGGGGGCATACGCAGTATTTT. As protein: CATSDLTRGHTQYF.

The V call is TRBV10-1, the J call TRBJ1-1; D is ambiguous. The V and J ends lost 6 bases and 1 base respectively, with 9 bases between them. The CDR3 consists of 13 residues. Looked up from germline, CDR1 is WNHNN and CDR2 is SYGVQD (reference sequence). The CDR3 is CASRLDGNTEAFF. Here the CDR3 DNA reads TGCGCCAGCAGGCTGGACGGGAACACTGAAGCTTTCTTT.

This chain uses TRBV2 with TRBJ1-2, with D perhaps matching TRBD1 (5 bases). This CDR3 is built from 15 residues. Germline V gene lookup returns CDR1 SNHLY and CDR2 FYNNEI. Trimming took off 6 bases at V and 4 bases at J, with 18 bases between the two ends. For the CDR3, the DNA is TGTGCCAGCAGACCTGACAGTGTCGCTAGCTATGGCTACACCTTC. It codes for CASRPDSVASYGYTF.

The chain is built from TRBV5-1 and TRBJ1-2; perhaps TRBD1 as D (5 bases). The CDR3 sequence is 16 residues long. Germline lookup yields CDR1 SGHRS and CDR2 YFSETQ. V lost 3 bases and J lost 4, with 19 bases in between. The CDR3 DNA sequence: TGCGCCAGCAGCTCTGTGGGGGGAAGTTGGAGCTATGGCTACACCTTC. It specifies CASSSVGGSWSYGYTF.

The rearrangement links TRBV5-1 to TRBJ2-5; 11 bases match TRBD2. V lost 0 bases and J lost 2; bases outside the gene matches: 6. Germline V CDR1 and CDR2: SGHRS, YFSETQ. This CDR3 contains 17 residues. The CDR3 DNA is TGCGCCAGCAGCTTGGGGGGGACTAGCGGTGTTCAAGAGACCCAGTACTTC. Amino acid sequence: CASSLGGTSGVQETQYF.

The chain employs TRBV30 and TRBJ2-1; the D is unclear. Germline V gene lookup returns CDR1 GTSNPN and CDR2 SVGIG (reference sequence). The CDR3 covers 13 residues. V was shortened by 0 bases and J by 6 bases, with 9 bases between the two germline ends. The CDR3 nucleotides are TGTGCCTGGAGTGTTCCGAACCCCAATGAGCAGTTCTTC. Amino acid sequence: CAWSVPNPNEQFF.